Below are 2 T cell receptor beta chains sequenced from a single sample in a study of OX40 agonist ivuxolimab in advanced cancers. To prepare the library, the immunoSEQ multiplex PCR assay was applied. TCRdb limited this immuneACCESS table to in-frame rearrangements with V and J called. A share of clones is missing; checked studies link under half to unresolved V genes, and the rest is unexplained. The sample data list about 81,000 clones, and around four fifths of these were observed just once. The ten largest clones take up approximately 7% of the sample. Source: CD4+ or CD8+ T cells sorted from blood, taken in a trial of the OX40 agonist ivuxolimab. Receptors were obtained from an adult with an advanced solid tumor such as melanoma, head and neck, liver or kidney cancer.

This chain links TRBV6-6 with TRBJ2-1; D may correspond to TRBD1 or TRBD2 (6 bases each). This CDR3 has 16 residues. Trimming left V 6 bases short and J 6 bases short, with 21 bases between. Germline V CDR1 and CDR2: MNHNY, SVGAGI (reference sequence). The CDR3 coding sequence is TGTGCCAGCAGACGAATTCTGGGGGGCTCTGTCAATGAGCAGTTCTTC. It is translated as CASRRILGGSVNEQFF.

The genes are TRBV5-1 and TRBJ2-1, with 10 bases fitting TRBD2. Germline assignment: CDR1 SGHRS and CDR2 YFSETQ. Trimming removed 4 bases from V and 4 bases from J; junction bases left unmatched: 5. There are 15 residues in the CDR3. This chain's CDR3 is CASSTPSGRYNEQFF. CDR3 in DNA: TGCGCCAGCAGCACCCCTAGCGGGAGATACAATGAGCAGTTCTTC. Full variable domain (remainder filled in from reference TRBV5-1 and TRBJ2-1): KAGVTQTPRYLIKTRGQQVTLSCSPISGHRSVSWYQQTPGQGLQFLFEYFSETQRNKGNFPGRFSGRQFSNSRSEMNVSTLELGDSALYLCASSTPSGRYNEQFFGPGTRLTVL.